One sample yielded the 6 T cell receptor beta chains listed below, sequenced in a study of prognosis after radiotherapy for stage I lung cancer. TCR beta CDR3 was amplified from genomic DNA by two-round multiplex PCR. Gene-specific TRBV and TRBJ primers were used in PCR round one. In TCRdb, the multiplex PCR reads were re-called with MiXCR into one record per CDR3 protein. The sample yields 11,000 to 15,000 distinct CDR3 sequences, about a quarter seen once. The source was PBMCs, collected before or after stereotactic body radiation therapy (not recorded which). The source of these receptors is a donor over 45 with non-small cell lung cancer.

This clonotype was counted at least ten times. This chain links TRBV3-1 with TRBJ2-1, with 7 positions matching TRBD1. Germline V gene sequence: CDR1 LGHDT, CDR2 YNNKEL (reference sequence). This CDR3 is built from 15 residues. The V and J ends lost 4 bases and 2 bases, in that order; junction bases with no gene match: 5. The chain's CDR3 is CASSPNRGAYNEQFF. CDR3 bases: TGTGCCAGCAGCCCCAACAGGGGTGCCTACAATGAGCAGTTCTTC.

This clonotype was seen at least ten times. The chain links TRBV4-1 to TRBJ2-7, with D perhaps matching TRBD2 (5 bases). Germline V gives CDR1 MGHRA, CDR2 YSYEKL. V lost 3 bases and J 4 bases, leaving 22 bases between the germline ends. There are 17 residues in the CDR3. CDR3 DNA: TGCGCCAGCAGCCATTATCGAACGATCGGGGAATCGTACGAGCAGTACTTC. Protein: CASSHYRTIGESYEQYF.

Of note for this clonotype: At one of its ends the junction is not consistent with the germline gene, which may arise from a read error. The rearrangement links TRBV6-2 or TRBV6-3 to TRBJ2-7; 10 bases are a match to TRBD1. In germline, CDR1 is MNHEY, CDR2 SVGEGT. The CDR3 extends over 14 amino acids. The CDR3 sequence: CANSSGTGAREQNF. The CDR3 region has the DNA TGTGCCAACAGTAGCGGGACAGGGGCACGCGAGCAGAACTTC.

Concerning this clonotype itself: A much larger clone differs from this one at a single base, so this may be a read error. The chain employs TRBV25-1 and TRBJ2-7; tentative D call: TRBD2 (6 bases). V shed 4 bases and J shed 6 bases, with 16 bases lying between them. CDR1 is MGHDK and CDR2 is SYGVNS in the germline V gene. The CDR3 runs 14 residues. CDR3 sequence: CASSGYGGAGEQYF. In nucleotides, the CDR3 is TGTGCCAGCAGTGGATACGGGGGAGCAGGCGAGCAGTACTTC.

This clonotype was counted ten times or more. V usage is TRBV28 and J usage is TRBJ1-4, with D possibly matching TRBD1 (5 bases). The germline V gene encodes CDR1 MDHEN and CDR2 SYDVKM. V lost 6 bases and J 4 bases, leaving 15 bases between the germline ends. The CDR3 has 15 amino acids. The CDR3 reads CASSRGTDFNEKLFF. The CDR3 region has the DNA TGTGCCAGCAGCCGAGGGACCGATTTTAATGAAAAACTGTTTTTT.

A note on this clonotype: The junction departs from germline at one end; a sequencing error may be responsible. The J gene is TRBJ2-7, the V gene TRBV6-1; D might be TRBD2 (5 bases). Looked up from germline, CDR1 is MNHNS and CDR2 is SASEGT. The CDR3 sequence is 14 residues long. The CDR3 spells CASSETSLAYERYF. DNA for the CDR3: TGTGCCAGCAGTGAAACGTCCCTAGCCTACGAGCGGTACTTC.